The clone carrying this T cell receptor beta chain occurred a few times. Its antigen remains unidentified. Quantitative 5'-RACE with molecular barcodes generated TCR beta libraries. MiXCR, applied by TCRdb to the 5' RACE reads, yields one record per CDR3 protein. The profile shows roughly 60,000 distinct CDR3 sequences, 6.2% of them singletons. The sample originates from a study of CD8 T cells in ankylosing spondylitis. Study-wide results and limits: Clones tied to disease were said to be significantly enriched in matched ankylosing spondylitis synovial fluid.

Germline values: CDR1 MGHDK, CDR2 SYGVNS. The CDR3 is made up of 20 amino acids. The ends were cut back, 3 bases at V and 5 bases at J, with 31 bases in the middle. The J gene is TRBJ2-5, the V gene TRBV25-1; D is possibly TRBD2 (6 bases). Sequences were obtained from synovial fluid, either unsorted or a sorted T cell fraction (not recorded which). This receptor was identified in a male donor with ankylosing spondylitis. CDR3 in DNA: TGTGCCAGCAGTGACTTTAAGTCGTGGAGGGCCAGGCTAAGAAATGAGACCCAGTACTTC. The encoded protein is CASSDFKSWRARLRNETQYF.